The 24 T cell receptor beta chains below were found in one sample sequenced in a study of glioma-infiltrating T cells after dendritic cell vaccination. Time point specified: after dendritic cell vaccination, including at tumor progression/relapse. TCRdb keeps only in-frame clones here, not all; method: immunoSEQ multiplex PCR. The table has approximately 90,000 clones, 70% to 90% seen once; the top ten hold approximately 2%. The sample in question was blood, obtained after dendritic cell vaccination. The receptors shown here come from a human donor with glioblastoma.

V is TRBV9 and J is TRBJ2-3, with D possibly being TRBD2 (6 bases). The CDR3 totals 17 residues. Looked up from germline, CDR1 is SGDLS and CDR2 is YYNGEE. The V end was cut by 3 bases, the J end by 2 bases, with 19 bases between. The CDR3: CASSDTQMEGSTDTQYF. The CDR3, as DNA: TGTGCCAGCAGCGATACACAAATGGAGGGGTCCACAGATACGCAGTATTTT.

This clone appeared a single time. Its ends do not fully match the called genes, so a read error is possible. This chain links TRBV19 with TRBJ2-7, with 8 bases lining up with TRBD1. There are 11 residues in the CDR3. The germline gives CDR1 LNHDA, CDR2 SQIVND (reference sequence). This CDR3 reads CASSSQGALHF. DNA for the CDR3: TGTGCCAGTAGTAGCCAGGGGGCGCTCCACTTC.

The chain recombines TRBV19 with TRBJ2-3, with TRBD1 matching over 9 bases. Germline values: CDR1 LNHDA, CDR2 SQIVND (reference sequence). With 7 bases clipped from V and 4 bases from J, the junction kept 6 bases outside the gene matches. This CDR3 has 14 residues. CDR3 amino acids: CASKRQGDADTQYF. The CDR3 nucleotides are TGTGCCAGTAAGAGACAGGGGGATGCAGATACGCAGTATTTT.

The chain carries TRBV19 and TRBJ2-7; TRBD2 aligns across 7 bases. V was pared by 2 bases and J by 2 bases, with 3 bases of the junction left unmatched. The CDR3 length is 14 residues. In germline, CDR1 is LNHDA, CDR2 SQIVND (reference sequence). CDR3 nucleotides: TGTGCCAGTAGTATAATCGGACTAGCCTACGAGCAGTACTTC. The encoded protein is CASSIIGLAYEQYF.

This chain links TRBV5-6 with TRBJ2-7; D may be TRBD2 (7 bases). Germline values: CDR1 SGHDT, CDR2 YYEEEE. The CDR3 is 15 amino acids. CDR3 bases: TGTGCCAGCAGTTTGGGGTGGGGGGGGGCGGTCGAGCAGTACGTC. It specifies CASSLGWGGAVEQYV.

CDR3 in amino acids: CASSRRDRGGELFF. As DNA, the CDR3 is TGTGCCAGCAGTCGCCGGGACAGGGGCGGGGAGCTGTTTTTT. V and J are TRBV6-5 and TRBJ2-2, with 10 bases matching TRBD1. Losses at the gene ends were 5 bases for V and 7 bases for J; bases not matched to a gene: 4. CDR1 is MNHEY, CDR2 SVGAGI, per germline. The CDR3 consists of 14 residues.

This clone was detected only once. This chain connects TRBV5-1 to TRBJ1-5, with unresolved D. Germline CDR1 and CDR2: SGHRS and YFSETQ. This CDR3 has 13 amino acids. V was clipped by 5 bases and J by 4 bases, with 10 bases between them. The CDR3 region has the DNA TGCGCCAGCAGTTTCCGGGGAAATCAGCCCCAGCATTTT. Translation: CASSFRGNQPQHF.

The chain recombines TRBV7-9 with TRBJ2-2; 8 bases agree with TRBD2. This CDR3 region has 14 residues. CDR1 and CDR2 (germline): SEHNR, FQNEAQ (reference sequence). Trimming at V came to 7 bases and at J to 0 bases, leaving 1 base not matched to a gene. This CDR3 is CASTGGANTGELFF. DNA of the CDR3: TGTGCCAGCACCGGGGGGGCGAACACCGGGGAGCTGTTTTTT.

The rearrangement uses TRBV10-3 and TRBJ2-7, with 10 bases identical to TRBD2. Germline loops: CDR1 ENHRY, CDR2 SYGVKD. CDR3 length: 16 residues. J was trimmed by 5 bases and V by 3 bases; bases with no gene match: 10. CDR3 sequence: CAISDSEAGGTDEQYV. CDR3 DNA sequence: TGTGCCATCAGTGATTCGGAAGCGGGAGGGACGGACGAGCAGTACGTC.

A few counts support this clone. V and J are TRBV10-1 and TRBJ2-1; 11 nucleotides match TRBD2. The V gene's germline CDR1 is WNHNN and CDR2 SYGVQD (reference sequence). The CDR3 loop spans 15 amino acids. Unmatched junction bases numbered 9, after V lost 6 bases and J lost 8 bases. The CDR3 sequence is CASRARLAGRDEQFF. The CDR3 DNA sequence: TGCGCCAGCAGGGCACGACTAGCGGGACGGGATGAGCAGTTCTTC.

The J gene is TRBJ2-3, the V gene TRBV5-1; TRBD2 agrees at 10 bases. The CDR3 is 16 amino acids. The germline V gene has CDR1 SGHRS and CDR2 YFSETQ. V was clipped by 3 bases and J by 5 bases; unmatched bases: 9. The CDR3: CASSSALAGVGDTQYF. CDR3 DNA sequence: TGCGCCAGCAGCTCGGCTCTAGCGGGAGTGGGAGATACGCAGTATTTT.

V gene TRBV10-3 combines with J gene TRBJ1-3; TRBD1 agrees at 10 bases. Looked up from germline, CDR1 is ENHRY and CDR2 is SYGVKD. The junction had 6 bases not matched to a gene; V was cut back by 10 bases and J by 3 bases. This CDR3 is 14 amino acids long. The CDR3 protein is CATRGQGHGNTIYF. Written as DNA, the CDR3 is TGTGCCACCAGGGGACAGGGGCATGGAAACACCATATATTTT.

The V call is TRBV27, the J call TRBJ2-7, with 8 bases that match TRBD2. This CDR3 region has 14 residues. Trimming at V came to 3 bases and at J to 5 bases, leaving 6 bases not matched to a gene. Germline V gene data show CDR1 as MNHEY and CDR2 as SMNVEV (reference sequence). CDR3 sequence (DNA): TGTGCCAGCAGTTTCGGGGGGGCGAACGACGAGCAGTACGTC. It codes for CASSFGGANDEQYV.

The V call is TRBV7-6, the J call TRBJ2-1, with 12 bases lining up with TRBD2. CDR1 and CDR2 from the germline V gene are SGHVS and FNYEAQ. The trim removed 5 bases at V and 5 bases at J, leaving 4 bases unmatched. CDR3 length: 15 residues. The CDR3 nucleotides read TGTGCCAGCAGCCGGACTAGCGGGATCAACAATGAGCAGTTCTTC. Translated, it gives CASSRTSGINNEQFF. The full variable domain, completed using reference TRBV7-6 and TRBJ2-1, is GAGVSQSPRYKVTKRGQDVALRCDPISGHVSLYWYRQALGQGPEFLTYFNYEAQQDKSGLPNDRFSAERPEGSISTLTIQRTEQRDSAMYRCASSRTSGINNEQFFGPGTRLTVL.

The gene calls are TRBV2 and TRBJ2-2; 8 bases are shared with TRBD1. The CDR3 extends over 14 amino acids. The J segment lost 6 bases and the V segment lost 6 bases, leaving 6 bases of the junction unmatched. Germline V gives CDR1 SNHLY, CDR2 FYNNEI. The CDR3 sequence is CASRGGTGAGELFF. The CDR3 coding sequence is TGTGCCAGCAGAGGAGGGACAGGTGCCGGGGAGCTGTTTTTT.

V and J are TRBV19 and TRBJ1-4; D ambiguous. Trimming cost V 6 bases and J 8 bases, with 7 bases left between them. In germline, CDR1 is LNHDA, CDR2 SQIVND (reference sequence). There are 11 residues in the CDR3. DNA of the CDR3: TGTGCCAGTAGAGAACACGAAAAACTGTTTTTT. This translates into CASREHEKLFF.

As to this clone: This clone may be a read error of a much larger clone one base away. The rearrangement joins TRBV4-2 to TRBJ1-6, with a possible D match to TRBD1 (5 bases). The CDR3 covers 17 residues. CDR1 LGHNA and CDR2 YNFKEQ come from the germline V gene. V lost 0 bases, J lost 1 base, and 10 bases lay in between. The CDR3 is CASSQDWSGSYNSPLHF. For the CDR3, the DNA is TGTGCCAGCAGCCAAGATTGGTCAGGGTCCTATAATTCACCCCTCCACTTT.

The chain uses TRBV25-1 and TRBJ2-5, with D possibly being TRBD2 (5 bases). There are 15 residues in the CDR3. V was clipped by 1 base and J by 5 bases, with 14 bases between them. Germline values: CDR1 MGHDK, CDR2 SYGVNS. CDR3 coding DNA: TGTGCCAGCAGTGAATCTCCTAGCCCTAAGGAGACCCAGTACTTC. This codes for CASSESPSPKETQYF.

V usage is TRBV10-3 and J usage is TRBJ2-2, with 9 bases matching TRBD2. V dropped 7 bases and J dropped 5; count of bases not matched to a gene: 8. This CDR3 has 15 residues. The germline V gene has CDR1 ENHRY and CDR2 SYGVKD. CDR3 bases: TGTGCCATCATGGGGCTAGCGGGAAAAACCGGGGAGCTGTTTTTT. Translated: CAIMGLAGKTGELFF.

This clone has just a few counts. The genes are TRBV7-2 and TRBJ2-3, with 11 bases lining up with TRBD2. CDR1 is SGHTA, CDR2 FQGNSA, per germline. The CDR3 covers 15 residues. With 4 bases clipped from V and 8 bases from J, the junction kept 8 bases outside the gene matches. The CDR3 coding sequence is TGTGCCAGCAGCTCGGCTAGCGGGGGGCACTCTACGCAGTATTTT. Residues: CASSSASGGHSTQYF. Complete variable domain (other parts from reference TRBV7-2 and TRBJ2-3): GAGVSQSPSNKVTEKGKDVELRCDPISGHTALYWYRQSLGQGLEFLIYFQGNSAPDKSGLPSDRFSAERTGGSVSTLTIQRTQQEDSAVYLCASSSASGGHSTQYFGPGTRLTVL.

V and J are TRBV2 and TRBJ2-1; D is unresolved. CDR3 size: 16 residues. Germline V gives CDR1 SNHLY, CDR2 FYNNEI. Trimming pared 7 bases from V and 4 bases from J, leaving 20 bases between. CDR3 sequence reads: CASTTLGRPGYNEQFF. As DNA, the CDR3 is TGTGCCAGCACCACTTTGGGCAGACCCGGATACAATGAGCAGTTCTTC.

V and J are TRBV4-1 and TRBJ2-7, with 9 bases identical to TRBD1. Germline V CDR1 and CDR2: MGHRA, YSYEKL. With 2 bases clipped from V and 3 bases from J, the junction kept 8 bases outside the gene matches. CDR3 size: 16 residues. CDR3: CASSQLPGQGGYEQYF. Here the CDR3 DNA reads TGCGCCAGCAGCCAACTACCGGGACAGGGTGGCTACGAGCAGTACTTC.

V usage is TRBV29-1 and J usage is TRBJ1-2, with 10 bases identical to TRBD1. The CDR3 consists of 13 residues. J gave up 7 bases and V 1 base, and 3 bases lay outside the gene matches. CDR1 is SQVTM, CDR2 ANQGSEA, per germline. The CDR3 sequence: CSVEGDRGFGYTF. DNA for the CDR3: TGCAGCGTTGAAGGGGACAGGGGCTTTGGCTACACCTTC.

This chain connects TRBV6-1 to TRBJ1-1; TRBD1 aligns across 8 bases. The CDR3 loop spans 15 amino acids. Germline lookup yields CDR1 MNHNS and CDR2 SASEGT. V lost 6 bases to trimming and J lost 1 base; unmatched junction nucleotides: 7. The CDR3: CASRPTGAKNTEAFF. Written as DNA, the CDR3 is TGTGCCAGCAGGCCGACAGGGGCGAAGAACACTGAAGCTTTCTTT.